Each of the 13 T cell receptor beta chains below was sequenced from the same sample in a study of blood T cell repertoires in COVID-19. Profiling relied on immunoSEQ multiplex PCR, and the TCRdb table lists in-frame clones only, not all of them. Found here are some 390,000 clones, around nine tenths of them singletons; the top ten hold 2.5% to 3.5%. Sequenced: peripheral blood. These receptors came from a human donor in a cohort sampled during active COVID-19.

The chain has TRBV5-5 and TRBJ2-1, with TRBD1 as a possible D gene (5 bases). V was trimmed by 0 bases and J by 10 bases, leaving 11 bases between them. This CDR3 is built from 13 residues. Germline CDR1 is SGHKS and CDR2 is YYEKEE (reference sequence). The CDR3 spells CASSLGRQFEQFF. In nucleotides, the CDR3 is TGTGCCAGCAGCTTGGGACGACAGTTCGAGCAGTTCTTC.

Only a few counts were recorded for this clone. The genes are TRBV27 and TRBJ2-5; maybe TRBD1 (5 bases). Germline lookup yields CDR1 MNHEY and CDR2 SMNVEV (reference sequence). Trimming pared 7 bases from V and 1 base from J, leaving 13 bases between. The CDR3 totals 14 residues. Here the CDR3 DNA reads TGTGCCAGCATCCCAGGGCTTAGCCAAGAGACCCAGTACTTC. As protein: CASIPGLSQETQYF.

The chain recombines TRBV20-1 with TRBJ2-3, with TRBD2 matching 10 bases. The germline CDR1 and CDR2 sequences are DFQATT and SNEGSKA (reference sequence). V lost 3 bases, J lost 4 bases, and 19 bases stayed unmatched. The CDR3 spans 19 residues. CDR3 region: CSASEGSGGAVRTPDTQYF. The CDR3 bases are TGCAGTGCTAGTGAGGGAAGCGGGGGGGCGGTAAGAACCCCAGATACGCAGTATTTT.

This chain joins TRBV30 and TRBJ2-7, with TRBD2 as a possible D gene (7 bases). The CDR3 has 15 amino acids. From germline, CDR1 is GTSNPN and CDR2 SVGIG (reference sequence). V lost 4 bases and J lost 3, with 19 bases in between. The DNA of the CDR3 is TGTGCCTGGACCAACCCGGGGGGCCACGACTACGAGCAGTACTTC. This encodes CAWTNPGGHDYEQYF.

The V gene is TRBV7-2, the J gene TRBJ2-1, with a weak D call TRBD2 (6 bases). Germline assignment: CDR1 SGHTA and CDR2 FQGNSA. V gave up 0 bases and J gave up 8 bases, with 14 bases separating them. The CDR3 loop spans 15 amino acids. Written as DNA, the CDR3 is TGTGCCAGCAGCTTAGCGGGACTCCCCGGGGATGAGCAGTTCTTC. It specifies CASSLAGLPGDEQFF. The whole variable domain, filled in from reference TRBV7-2 and TRBJ2-1, reads GAGVSQSPSNKVTEKGKDVELRCDPISGHTALYWYRQSLGQGLEFLIYFQGNSAPDKSGLPSDRFSAERTGGSVSTLTIQRTQQEDSAVYLCASSLAGLPGDEQFFGPGTRLTVL.

The gene calls are TRBV25-1 and TRBJ1-1, with D possibly being TRBD1 (5 bases). V shed 2 bases and J shed 10 bases, with 14 bases lying between them. This CDR3 spans 13 amino acids. The germline V gene has CDR1 MGHDK and CDR2 SYGVNS. The CDR3 loop is CASSEAGRIGAFF. Here the CDR3 DNA reads TGTGCCAGCAGTGAAGCAGGGAGGATCGGAGCTTTCTTT. Complete variable domain (other parts from reference TRBV25-1 and TRBJ1-1): EADIYQTPRYLVIGTGKKITLECSQTMGHDKMYWYQQDPGMELHLIHYSYGVNSTEKGDLSSESTVSRIRTEHFPLTLESARPSHTSQYLCASSEAGRIGAFFGQGTRLTVV.

CDR3 region: CASNAGWRYEQYF. The CDR3, as DNA: TGTGCCAGTAACGCGGGATGGAGGTACGAGCAGTACTTC. The chain has TRBV19 and TRBJ2-7; maybe TRBD2 (6 bases). V was clipped by 7 bases and J by 4 bases, with 14 bases between them. The CDR3 has 13 residues. The germline V gene encodes CDR1 LNHDA and CDR2 SQIVND (reference sequence).

The chain recombines TRBV28 with TRBJ2-7, with TRBD1 as a possible D gene (8 bases). CDR1 and CDR2 from the germline V gene are MDHEN and SYDVKM. The V end lost 6 bases, the J end lost 1 base, and 19 bases lay between the germline ends. This CDR3 contains 16 residues. The CDR3 nucleotides read TGTGCCAGCAGCAGGGGGCGGGAGACAGGATCCTACGAGCAGTACTTC. Amino acids: CASSRGRETGSYEQYF.

The chain combines TRBV5-6 with TRBJ1-6; TRBD1 matches at 8 bases. V lost 1 base and J lost 7; bases outside the gene matches: 10. Per germline, CDR1 SGHDT and CDR2 YYEEEE. This CDR3 region has 17 residues. The CDR3 DNA follows: TGTGCCAGCAGCTTGTTGGAGACAGGGGCACCAAATTCACCCCTCCACTTT. Amino acids: CASSLLETGAPNSPLHF.

The chain couples TRBV9 to TRBJ2-7, with 9 bases identical to TRBD1. Trimming at V came to 2 bases and at J to 5 bases, leaving 8 bases not matched to a gene. The CDR3 length is 15 residues. The V gene's germline CDR1 is SGDLS and CDR2 YYNGEE. The CDR3 loop reads CASSVGQGNLNEQYF. For the CDR3, the DNA is TGTGCCAGCAGCGTGGGACAGGGTAATCTCAACGAGCAGTACTTC. Full variable domain (remainder filled in from reference TRBV9 and TRBJ2-7): DSGVTQTPKHLITATGQRVTLRCSPRSGDLSVYWYQQSLDQGLQFLIQYYNGEERAKGNILERFSAQQFPDLHSELNLSSLELGDSALYFCASSVGQGNLNEQYFGPGTRLTVT.

This rearrangement joins TRBV5-1 to TRBJ1-1, with 9 bases matching TRBD1. The CDR3 has 15 amino acids. V shed 0 bases and J 11 bases; nucleotides not matched to a gene: 11. The germline V gene has CDR1 SGHRS and CDR2 YFSETQ. The CDR3 protein is CASSLEGTRTGEAFF. The CDR3 DNA follows: TGCGCCAGCAGCTTGGAAGGCACAAGGACAGGGGAGGCTTTCTTT.

The rearrangement links TRBV28 to TRBJ1-5, with D maybe TRBD1 (6 bases). This CDR3 comprises 18 residues. Per germline, CDR1 MDHEN and CDR2 SYDVKM. Trimming took 6 bases from V and 0 from J, leaving 21 bases between them. The CDR3 loop is CASSLPGHGVSSNQPQHF. The CDR3 nucleotides read TGTGCCAGCAGCTTACCGGGACACGGGGTTAGTAGCAATCAGCCCCAGCATTTT.

The chain uses TRBV10-3 and TRBJ2-1; 13 bases line up with TRBD2. Germline trimming cut 3 bases from V and 8 bases from J; bases unmatched to any gene: 4. The CDR3 runs to 15 residues. The germline V gene has CDR1 ENHRY and CDR2 SYGVKD. The CDR3 sequence: CAISELAGGLDEQFF. The CDR3 nucleotides are TGTGCCATCAGTGAACTAGCGGGAGGGTTAGATGAGCAGTTCTTC.